This T cell receptor (beta chain) was obtained from a study of T-cell reconstitution after alpha-beta-depleted transplantation in children. Study-level points and caveats: The authors attributed T-cell counts and diversity one year after transplant mostly to newly produced T cells. Several hundred expanded graft clones reportedly were the source of alpha-beta T cells about two months after transplant. Surviving recipient cells, namely T cells and thymic progenitors, were the source of high day-60 TCRbeta diversity in some patients.

CDR1 and CDR2 (germline): SGHDN, FVKESK. J was trimmed by 7 bases and V by 4 bases; bases with no gene match: 7. The CDR3 is made up of 13 amino acids. This clonotype was observed a few times. Its antigen is not known. Library preparation (for TCRbeta) was performed with unique molecular identifiers. One entry per CDR3 protein, called by TCRdb with MiXCR from the PCR reads. The sample lists some 600,000 distinct CDR3 sequences, under 15% occurring once. The chain combines TRBV14 with TRBJ2-7, with 7 positions matching TRBD1. This clonotype originated in a male patient aged 5 to 17 who had a stem cell transplant for acute myeloid leukemia, so the T cells may come from the graft donor. Sequences were derived from PBMCs, mostly from graft donor cells, sampled 360 days after TCRalphabeta/CD19-depleted stem cell transplant. CDR3 nucleotides: TGTGCCAGCAGCCGTACAGGGGCTAGGGAGCAGTACTTC. It is translated as CASSRTGAREQYF.